The rows below give T cell receptor beta chains drawn from one sample of a study of blood T cells in healthy people across ages. Via MiXCR, TCRdb re-called the 5' RACE reads, giving one row per CDR3 protein. The sample yields roughly 1.9 million distinct CDR3 sequences, roughly two fifths seen once. The sample taken for sequencing was blood. Every receptor here comes from a human donor in good health. The CDR3 runs from the conserved cysteine through the conserved F or W. Some rows mark clone size as missing; the rest say once, few, many or name a class of expanded clone.

V: TRBV11-1; size: .; J: TRBJ2-5; CDR3: CASSRTVVGATQYF
V: TRBV6-6; size: few; J: TRBJ1-5; CDR3: CASRSGTGGRNQPQHF
V: TRBV9; size: few; J: TRBJ2-1; CDR3: CASSPRGQDPYNEQFF
V: TRBV7-2; size: once; J: TRBJ2-3; CDR3: CASSLDFSFTDTQYF
V: TRBV6-1; size: few; J: TRBJ2-1; CDR3: CASRPGQVNSNEQFF
V: TRBV18; size: .; J: TRBJ1-4; CDR3: CASSRDRKTTNEKLFF
V: TRBV13; size: .; J: TRBJ2-3; CDR3: CASSTDRFSTDTQYF
V: TRBV7-2; size: .; J: TRBJ2-7; CDR3: CASSLTGTYHEQYF
V: TRBV4-3; size: .; J: TRBJ2-7; CDR3: CASSHHEGANYEQYF
V: TRBV11-2; size: few; J: TRBJ2-1; CDR3: CASSLLVAQYNEQFF
V: TRBV10-3; size: many; J: TRBJ1-4; CDR3: CAISESIAGQGKNEKLFF
V: TRBV9; size: .; J: TRBJ1-1; CDR3: CASKGPILNTEAFF
V: TRBV29-1; size: .; J: TRBJ2-1; CDR3: CSVESEVSSYNEQFF
V: TRBV24-1; size: .; J: .; CDR3: CATSPQGLETQYF
V: TRBV7-2; size: .; J: TRBJ1-2; CDR3: CASSLAGGQLYGYTF
V: TRBV6-5; size: .; J: TRBJ2-2; CDR3: CASSHDKAGELFF
V: TRBV4-1; size: .; J: TRBJ2-7; CDR3: CASSPEEYREQYF
V: TRBV7-8; size: few; J: TRBJ2-5; CDR3: CASSKNGGGETQYF
V: TRBV2; size: once; J: TRBJ2-1; CDR3: CASRLGQASYYEQFF
V: TRBV7-3; size: few; J: TRBJ2-1; CDR3: CASSLILGHEQFF
V: TRBV9; size: .; J: TRBJ2-7; CDR3: CASTKGVGTGYEQYF
V: TRBV7-2; size: few; J: TRBJ2-7; CDR3: CASSWGSTEQYF
V: TRBV6-5; size: few; J: TRBJ1-6; CDR3: CASSFSGEPSPLHF
V: TRBV19; size: few; J: TRBJ1-1; CDR3: CASSIRRETNEAFF
V: TRBV29-1; size: .; J: TRBJ2-1; CDR3: CSVSGTLMNEQFF
V: TRBV2; size: once; J: TRBJ2-7; CDR3: CASSMDRVSDEQYF
V: TRBV7-7; size: once; J: TRBJ2-1; CDR3: CASSPGDYTEQFF
V: TRBV27; size: few; J: TRBJ1-2; CDR3: CASSLRPGQGSNYGYTF
V: TRBV27; size: .; J: TRBJ1-5; CDR3: CASSPSDPGNQPQHF
V: TRBV7-2; size: .; J: TRBJ1-2; CDR3: CTSSSRDQRGYTF
V: TRBV9; size: .; J: TRBJ1-2; CDR3: CASSVDRWEKGGGYTF
V: TRBV7-2; size: .; J: TRBJ2-5; CDR3: CASSPRGARTETQYF
V: TRBV10-3; size: .; J: TRBJ2-3; CDR3: CAIRPPPGTTSTDTQYF
V: TRBV7-9; size: .; J: TRBJ2-7; CDR3: CASSSTDRGPTGEQYF
V: TRBV7-2; size: .; J: TRBJ2-3; CDR3: CASSLGFAGGTDTQYF
V: TRBV5-1; size: many; J: TRBJ2-5; CDR3: CASSPAGDYQETQYF
V: TRBV20-1; size: .; J: TRBJ1-2; CDR3: CSASLGEDYYGYTF
V: TRBV20-1; size: .; J: TRBJ2-7; CDR3: CSAARQVTYEQYF
V: TRBV6-5; size: few; J: TRBJ1-2; CDR3: CASSYRAGYGYTF
V: TRBV30; size: .; J: TRBJ1-2; CDR3: CAWSGTGLYGYTF
V: TRBV12-3/TRBV12-4; size: once; J: TRBJ1-1; CDR3: CATRRWGTEAFF
V: TRBV12-3/TRBV12-4; size: .; J: TRBJ1-2; CDR3: CASSPQLGTYYGYTF
V: TRBV7-2; size: .; J: TRBJ2-5; CDR3: CASSLQTSGGQGYEQYF
V: TRBV2; size: few; J: TRBJ2-7; CDR3: CASSEGFSFYEQYF
V: TRBV29-1; size: many; J: TRBJ2-3; CDR3: CSVRTGSTDTQYF
V: TRBV4-3; size: few; J: TRBJ1-1; CDR3: CASNPHRGRGAFF
V: TRBV20-1; size: .; J: TRBJ1-1; CDR3: CSAPGREAFF
V: TRBV7-2; size: .; J: TRBJ1-1; CDR3: CASSPRPGAAEAFF
V: TRBV28; size: .; J: TRBJ1-6; CDR3: CASSSPASNNSPLHF
V: TRBV9; size: .; J: TRBJ2-7; CDR3: CASSSNAGTGHYEQYF